The rows below give T cell receptor beta chains drawn from one sample of a study of cytomegalovirus exposure and HLA in healthy donors. Only in-frame clones appear in the TCRdb table, and some are missing; sequencing was by immunoSEQ multiplex PCR. In the table there are approximately 200,000 clones, roughly four fifths of which are singletons. The sequenced material came from PBMCs. The receptors derive from a young woman in good health and CMV-seropositive. The CDR3 runs from the conserved cysteine through the conserved F or W. A D gene is named only where the DNA matches it firmly. Only part of the rows carry a size: once, few, many, or a class if the clone is expanded.

j_call d_call v_call clone_size cdr3_nt cdr3_aa
TRBJ2-3 TRBD1 TRBV5-1 . TGCGCCAGCAGCTTGGAAGAGGACAGGGTGGGCACAGATACGCAGTATTTT CASSLEEDRVGTDTQYF
TRBJ2-1 . TRBV5-1 . TGCGCCAGCAGCTTGATGCGCGGGGACGGGAATGAGCAGTTCTTC CASSLMRGDGNEQFF
TRBJ1-5 . TRBV18 . TGTGCCAGCTCTCCAGGGGAGGGCCTCAATCAGCCCCAGCATTTT CASSPGEGLNQPQHF
TRBJ2-5 TRBD2 TRBV9 . TGTGCCAGCAGCGTAGTACTTGGGCGGGGGGGGGAGACCCAGTACTTC CASSVVLGRGGETQYF
TRBJ1-2 . TRBV7-2 . TGTGCCAGCAGCTTAGTGAGGGCAGGCTACACCTTC CASSLVRAGYTF
TRBJ2-1 TRBD2 TRBV7-9 . TGTTCCAGCAGCTTAGTAGTTGGTAGCGGGGGTCACAATGAGCAGTTCTTC CSSSLVVGSGGHNEQFF
TRBJ1-5 . TRBV5-4 . TGTGCCAGGACGCCCCCCCACGCAGGGCCCCTTTATAGCAATCAGCCCCAGCATTTT CARTPPHAGPLYSNQPQHF
TRBJ2-2 . TRBV7-2 . TGTGCCAGAGGCGCCGGGGAGAACACCGGGGAGCTGTTTTTT CARGAGENTGELFF
TRBJ1-6 . TRBV7-2 once TGTGCCAGCAGCATCCCGACAGTAGGGTTGCCACCCCTCCACTTT CASSIPTVGLPPLHF
TRBJ1-6 . TRBV5-5 . TGTGCCAGCAGCGAACCCGAGGAGGCCCTCCACTTT CASSEPEEALHF
TRBJ1-3 TRBD1 TRBV28 once TGTGCCAGCAGTATCGGGACAGCAAGAAACACCATATATTTT CASSIGTARNTIYF
TRBJ1-4 TRBD1 TRBV28 . TGTGCCAGCGGGGGACAGCCCGGCCATCTAACTAATGAAAAACTGTTTTTT CASGGQPGHLTNEKLFF
TRBJ1-5 TRBD1 TRBV28 few TGTGCCAGCAATTCCGCCGGGACAGGTTATAATCAGCCCCAGCATTTT CASNSAGTGYNQPQHF
TRBJ2-7 TRBD1 TRBV29-1 . TGCAGCGTTGGTAACAGGGGGTACGAGCAGTACTTC CSVGNRGYEQYF
TRBJ2-3 . TRBV7-5 once TGTGTCAGAAGCTTAGTGCCCCGACACGCCACAGATACGCAGTATTTT CVRSLVPRHATDTQYF
TRBJ2-2 . TRBV7-2 . TGTGCCAGCAGCTTAGTTGGATGGGGGGCCGGGGAGCTGTTTTTT CASSLVGWGAGELFF
TRBJ2-3 TRBD2 TRBV27 . TGTGCCAGCAGTGACCTTAGCGGGGGGGCGGAGGATACGCAGTATTTT CASSDLSGGAEDTQYF
TRBJ1-1 . TRBV5-1 . TGCGCCAGCAGCTTGGTACGCGGGGGCCCGAACACTGAAGCTTTCTTT CASSLVRGGPNTEAFF
TRBJ2-7 . TRBV9 . TGTGCCAGCAGCGCCGGGGACACACCCTACGAGCAGTACTTC CASSAGDTPYEQYF
TRBJ2-7 TRBD1 TRBV11-2 few TGTGCCAGCAGCTCCGACAGGGGAGGCCCCCAGTACGAGCAGTACTTC CASSSDRGGPQYEQYF
TRBJ1-6 . TRBV7-6 . TGTGCCAGCAGCTTAGTGGCAGATTATAATTCACCCCTCCACTTT CASSLVADYNSPLHF
TRBJ1-1 . TRBV6-1 . TGTGCCAGCAGTACCGGGACACTGAACACTGAAGCTTTCTTT CASSTGTLNTEAFF
TRBJ1-2 . TRBV6-6 . TGTGCCGGATCACAGGGTGATGACTATGGCTACACCTTC CAGSQGDDYGYTF
TRBJ2-3 TRBD2 TRBV28 . TGTGCCAGCAGTCAGAGGATGCGGGGGGAAGCAGATACGCAGTATTTT CASSQRMRGEADTQYF
TRBJ2-3 TRBD2 TRBV9 . TGTGCCAGCAGCGCTGGGGGGGGGACTAGCACAGATACGCAGTATTTT CASSAGGGTSTDTQYF
TRBJ1-6 . TRBV6-5 . TGTGCCAGCAGTTACTACGTACAGGGTACTTCACCCCTCCACTTT CASSYYVQGTSPLHF
TRBJ2-5 . TRBV7-3 . TGTGCCAGCAGCTCCAGCGGGCCTCAAGAGACCCAGTACTTC CASSSSGPQETQYF
TRBJ2-2 . TRBV9 once TGTGCCAGCAGCAGACAGGACGTCGACACCGGGGAGCTGTTTTTT CASSRQDVDTGELFF
TRBJ2-2 TRBD2 TRBV9 . TGTGCCAGCAGCGTAGCCAGCGGGGGGGATTGGACCGGGGAGCTGTTTTTT CASSVASGGDWTGELFF
TRBJ1-1 TRBD1 TRBV29-1 . TGCAGCGTCCGCGGACAGGGGCTCATGAACACTGAAGCTTTCTTT CSVRGQGLMNTEAFF
TRBJ2-1 . TRBV1 . TGCACCAGCAGCCAAGAGGTAACAGCGGGGGGGGAGAGCTACAATGAGCAGTTCTTC CTSSQEVTAGGESYNEQFF